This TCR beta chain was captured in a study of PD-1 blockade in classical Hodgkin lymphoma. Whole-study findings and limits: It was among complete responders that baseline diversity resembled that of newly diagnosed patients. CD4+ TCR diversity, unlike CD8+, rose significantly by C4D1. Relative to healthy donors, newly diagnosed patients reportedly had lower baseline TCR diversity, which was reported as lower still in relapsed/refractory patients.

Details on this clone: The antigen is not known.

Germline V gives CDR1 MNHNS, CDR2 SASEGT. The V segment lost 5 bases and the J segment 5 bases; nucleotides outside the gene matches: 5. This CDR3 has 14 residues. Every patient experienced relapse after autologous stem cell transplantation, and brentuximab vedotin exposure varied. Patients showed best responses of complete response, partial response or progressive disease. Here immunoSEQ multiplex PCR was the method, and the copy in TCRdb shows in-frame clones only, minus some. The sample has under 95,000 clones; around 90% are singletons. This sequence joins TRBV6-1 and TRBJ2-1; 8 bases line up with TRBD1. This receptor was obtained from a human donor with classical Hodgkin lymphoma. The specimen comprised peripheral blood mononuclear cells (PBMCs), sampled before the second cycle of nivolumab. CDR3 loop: CASSTRTGNNEQFF. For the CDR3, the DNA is TGTGCCAGCAGTACAAGGACAGGGAACAATGAGCAGTTCTTC.